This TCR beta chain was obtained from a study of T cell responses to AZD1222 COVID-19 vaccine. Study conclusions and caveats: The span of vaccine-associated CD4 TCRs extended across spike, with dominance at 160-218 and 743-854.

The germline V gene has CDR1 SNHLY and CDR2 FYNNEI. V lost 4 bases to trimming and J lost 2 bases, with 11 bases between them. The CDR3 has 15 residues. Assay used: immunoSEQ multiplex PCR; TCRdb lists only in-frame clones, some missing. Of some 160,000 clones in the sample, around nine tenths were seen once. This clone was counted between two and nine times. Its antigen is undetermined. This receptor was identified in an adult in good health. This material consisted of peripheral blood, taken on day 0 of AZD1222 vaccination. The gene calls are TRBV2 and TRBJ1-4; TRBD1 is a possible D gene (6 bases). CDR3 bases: TGTGCCAGCAGTGTAATAGGGGGGACTAATGAAAAACTGTTTTTT. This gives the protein CASSVIGGTNEKLFF.